This record covers a single TCR beta chain. Its specificity is not known. Sample-barcoded 5' priming and a J-beta primer mix drove a second PCR of roughly 6 to 12 cycles. TCRdb fed the 5' RACE reads into MiXCR, producing one record per CDR3 protein. The repertoire consists of more than 650,000 distinct CDR3 sequences, with 25% to 30% occurring once and the leading ten covering 3%. The sample comes from a study of blood T cells in healthy people across ages. Study-wide results and limits: There were more naive CD4+ cells and higher diversity in long-lived donors than in aged donors. Diversity of TCR beta correlated strongly with naive T cell percentage. Possibly confounding the expanded clonotype changes was the fact that donor CMV status was unknown.

CDR1 and CDR2 (germline): WSHSY, SAAADI. The J segment lost 3 bases and the V segment lost 3 bases, leaving 4 bases of the junction unmatched. The CDR3 loop spans 14 amino acids. The sample was also linked to a second study, of T cells of mothers and their children.

The specimen was blood. This rearrangement joins TRBV10-2 to TRBJ2-5; 7 positions match TRBD2. The TCR was taken from a boy younger than 18 in good health. The CDR3 is CASSDATSKETQYF. DNA of the CDR3: TGCGCCAGCAGTGACGCGACTAGCAAAGAGACCCAGTACTTC.